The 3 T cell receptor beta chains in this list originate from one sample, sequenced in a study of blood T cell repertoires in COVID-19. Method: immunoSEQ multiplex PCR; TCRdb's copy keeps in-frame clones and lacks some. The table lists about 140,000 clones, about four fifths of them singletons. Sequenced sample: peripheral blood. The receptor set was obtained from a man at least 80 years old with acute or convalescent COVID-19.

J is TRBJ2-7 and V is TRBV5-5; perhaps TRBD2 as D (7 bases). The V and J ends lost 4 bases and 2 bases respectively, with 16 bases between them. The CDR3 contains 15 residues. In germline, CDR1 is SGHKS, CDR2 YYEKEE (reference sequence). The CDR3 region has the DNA TGTGCCAGCAGCCAGTTCGGGGGGCGCGCCTACGAGCAGTACTTC. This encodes CASSQFGGRAYEQYF.

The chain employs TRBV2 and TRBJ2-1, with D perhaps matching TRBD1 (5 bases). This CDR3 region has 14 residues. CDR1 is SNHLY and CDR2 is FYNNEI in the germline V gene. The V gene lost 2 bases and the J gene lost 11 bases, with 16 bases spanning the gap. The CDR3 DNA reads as TGTGCCAGCAGTGAACTCAGGGCTGAGGCGCAGCAGTTCTTC. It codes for CASSELRAEAQQFF.

The CDR3 region is CASSESRRAPIDIQYF. The DNA for the CDR3 is TGCGCCAGCAGTGAGTCGAGGAGGGCCCCCATAGACATTCAGTACTTC. The genes are TRBV10-1 and TRBJ2-4; TRBD2 is a possible D gene (6 bases). With 0 bases removed from V and 8 bases from J, the gap between germline ends came to 17 bases. Germline V gene data show CDR1 as WNHNN and CDR2 as SYGVQD (reference sequence). The CDR3 contains 16 residues.